This is a list of T cell receptor beta chains from one sample in a study of cytomegalovirus exposure and HLA in healthy donors. The protocol was immunoSEQ multiplex PCR, while the TCRdb copy is restricted to in-frame clones and leaves out a portion. This sample carries about 140,000 clones, around 75% of them seen once, and the ten largest clones take around 3%. Sequencing was done on a sample of PBMCs. These receptors originate from a female donor in good health and CMV-seronegative. Each CDR3 is given with its conserved first and last residue.

J gene	V gene	CDR3 protein
TRBJ2-7	TRBV5-6	CASSLAGGNEQYF
TRBJ2-5	TRBV28	CASSSGAGGLIEETQYF
TRBJ1-1	TRBV20-1	CSASDDSLPFF
TRBJ1-5	TRBV6-1	CASTIPGGMGQPQHF
TRBJ2-1	TRBV2	CASRNLGTSATPPYNEQFF
TRBJ2-1	TRBV13	CASSFGDNEQFF
TRBJ2-4	TRBV28	CASSLGRTGERAKNIQYF
TRBJ2-7	TRBV27	CASSSTGTYEQYF
TRBJ2-5	TRBV4-3	CASSQDRRETQYF
TRBJ1-2	TRBV2	CASKGGVYGYTF
TRBJ2-1	TRBV29-1	CSVVGLAGPSGSYNEQFF
TRBJ2-2	TRBV10-2	CASSESSGRAGELFF
TRBJ2-7	TRBV5-1	CASSFRDTYSYEQYF
TRBJ2-3	TRBV10-2	CASKTEDTQYF
TRBJ2-6	TRBV4-1	CASSSIDSSGANVLTF
TRBJ1-5	TRBV14	CASSGGGGQPQHF
TRBJ1-5	TRBV28	CASSPGTGLEPQHF
TRBJ1-4	TRBV5-8	CASSLPGSNEKLFF
TRBJ2-7	TRBV7-9	CASSLGDTRHEQYF
TRBJ2-2	TRBV7-6	CASSLRLAGYTGELFF
TRBJ2-3	TRBV5-6	CASSLRGTDTQYF
TRBJ1-5	TRBV11-2	CASSLVGRVFHLSNQPQHF
TRBJ2-2	TRBV7-9	CASSFQRGGLGELFF
TRBJ2-5	TRBV5-4	CATSYTSGKETQYF
TRBJ1-1	TRBV7-2	CASSLDRGPEAFF